This TCR beta chain is from a study of blood T cell repertoires in COVID-19. Patients from Seattle were sampled longitudinally, starting during active infection. This CDR3 is built from 21 residues. Looked up from germline, CDR1 is KGHSH and CDR2 is LQKENI. V lost 0 bases and J 2 bases, leaving 26 bases between the germline ends. Per the study methods: Scientists estimated how many nucleated cells there were by amplifying reference gene primers. Generated by immunoSEQ multiplex PCR, the TCRdb table keeps only in-frame clones and is missing some. That table gives V, J and clone size, and the DNA gave D and trimming. Here the sample spans about 270,000 clones, around 84% being singletons.

The TCR was taken from a human donor with COVID-19, enrolled during active disease. The donor label of this sample is uncertain. The genes are TRBV18 and TRBJ1-5; weak D call: TRBD1 (6 bases). Material for sequencing was peripheral blood. CDR3 loop: CASSPPRPPGQRSFGNQPQHF. The CDR3 DNA follows: TGTGCCAGCTCACCACCTCGACCCCCGGGACAAAGATCCTTTGGCAATCAGCCCCAGCATTTT.